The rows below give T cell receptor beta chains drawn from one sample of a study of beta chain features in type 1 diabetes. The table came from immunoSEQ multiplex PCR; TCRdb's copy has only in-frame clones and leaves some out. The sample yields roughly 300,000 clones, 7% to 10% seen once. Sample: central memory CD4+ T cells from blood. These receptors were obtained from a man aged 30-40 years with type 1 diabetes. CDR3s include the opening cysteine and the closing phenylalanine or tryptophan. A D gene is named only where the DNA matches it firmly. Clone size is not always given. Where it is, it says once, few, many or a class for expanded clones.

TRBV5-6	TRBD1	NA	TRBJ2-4	TGTGCCAGCAGCTCGACATTGGGACAGGGAAACATTCAGTACTTC	CASSSTLGQGNIQYF
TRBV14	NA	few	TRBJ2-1	TGTGCCAGCAGCTACGACAGCTACAATGAGCAGTTCTTC	CASSYDSYNEQFF
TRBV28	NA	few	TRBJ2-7	TGTGCCACATCCACCTCCTACGAGCAGTACTTC	CATSTSYEQYF
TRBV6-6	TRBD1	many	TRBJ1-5	TGTGCCAGCGCAGGGGGCAATAGCAATCAGCCCCAGCATTTT	CASAGGNSNQPQHF
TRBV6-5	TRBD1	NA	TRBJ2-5	TGTGCCAGCAGATCCGGGACAGGGCCCTTAGAGACCCAGTACTTC	CASRSGTGPLETQYF
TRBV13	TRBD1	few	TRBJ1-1	TGTGCCAGCAGCCGTCAGGGGGAGGTCGCTGAAGCTTTCTTT	CASSRQGEVAEAFF
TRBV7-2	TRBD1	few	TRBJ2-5	TGTGCCAGCAGCCAGGACAGGGGACAAGAGACCCAGTACTTC	CASSQDRGQETQYF
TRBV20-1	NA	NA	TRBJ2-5	TGCAGTGCTAGAGTCCAGCAGACCCAGTACTTC	CSARVQQTQYF
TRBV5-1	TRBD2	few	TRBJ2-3	TGCGCCAGCAGCTTGGCTGTTAGCGGGGGGGCCGGCACAGATACGCAGTATTTT	CASSLAVSGGAGTDTQYF
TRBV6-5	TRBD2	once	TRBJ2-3	TGTGCCAGCCAAGTAGCGGGGTGGACAGATACGCAGTATTTT	CASQVAGWTDTQYF
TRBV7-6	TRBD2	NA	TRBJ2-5	TGTGCCAGCAGCTTAGAGGCGGGAGGTGGAGTAAAGACCCAGTACTTC	CASSLEAGGGVKTQYF
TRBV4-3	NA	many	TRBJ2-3	TGCGCCAGCAGCCAAGGTCAGATGGGAGATACGCAGTATTTT	CASSQGQMGDTQYF
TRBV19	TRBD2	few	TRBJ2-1	TGTGCCAGTAGTGGGGATAGCGGGCCGGCTTTGGAGCAGTTCTTC	CASSGDSGPALEQFF
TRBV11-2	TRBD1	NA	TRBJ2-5	TGTGCCAGCAGCTTAAACCTACAGGGGTACGAGACCCAGTACTTC	CASSLNLQGYETQYF
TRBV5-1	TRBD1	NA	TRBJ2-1	TGCGCCAGCAGCCCCGGGACAGGGGTATGGAATGAGCAGTTCTTC	CASSPGTGVWNEQFF
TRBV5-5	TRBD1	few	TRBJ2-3	TGTGCCAGCAGCTTCACGGGACAGCAAATAGATACGCAGTATTTT	CASSFTGQQIDTQYF
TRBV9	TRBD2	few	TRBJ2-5	TGTGCCAGCAGCGTAGCGGGGGGGACATTCCTAGGGGAGACCCAGTACTTC	CASSVAGGTFLGETQYF
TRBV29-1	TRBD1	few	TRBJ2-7	TGCAGCGTTGAACTTTACCAGGGGGCCGACGAGCAGTACTTC	CSVELYQGADEQYF
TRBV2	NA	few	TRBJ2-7	TGTGCCAGCAGTGAAGCGCTTCCAGGGACCGAGCAGTACTTC	CASSEALPGTEQYF
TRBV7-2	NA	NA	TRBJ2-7	TGTGCCAGCAGCATGCAAACGAGCCCAGGGTACGAGCAGTACTTC	CASSMQTSPGYEQYF
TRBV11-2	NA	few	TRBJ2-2	TGTGCCAGCAGCAAAGCCGATTACACCGGGGAGCTGTTTTTT	CASSKADYTGELFF
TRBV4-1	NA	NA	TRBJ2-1	TGCGCCTATAGGCCCAATGAGCAGTTCTTC	CAYRPNEQFF
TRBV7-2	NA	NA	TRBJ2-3	TGTGCCAGCAGCGACTTAAAGTCTCGTGTGGCAGATACGCAGTATTTT	CASSDLKSRVADTQYF
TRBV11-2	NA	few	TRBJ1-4	TGTGCCAGCAGCTTGGGGCTCAATGAAAAACTGTTTTTT	CASSLGLNEKLFF
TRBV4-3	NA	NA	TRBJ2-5	TGCGCCAGCAGCCAAGGTATCTCTGGGAAACAAGAGACCCAGTACTTC	CASSQGISGKQETQYF
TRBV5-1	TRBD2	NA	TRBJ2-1	TGCGCCAGCAGCTTAGGGACTAGTTTAAATGAGCAGTTCTTC	CASSLGTSLNEQFF
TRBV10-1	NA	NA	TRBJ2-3	TGCGCCAGCAGTGAGTGGGGGGGCCCGGATACGCAGTATTTT	CASSEWGGPDTQYF
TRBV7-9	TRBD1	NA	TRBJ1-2	TGTGCCAGCAGCCCCAACAGGGGGCGGGACGATGGCTACACCTTC	CASSPNRGRDDGYTF
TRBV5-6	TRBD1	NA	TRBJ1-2	TGTGCCAGCACCCACTCCGGGACAGGGCAATATGGCTACACCTTC	CASTHSGTGQYGYTF
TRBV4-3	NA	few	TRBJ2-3	TGCGCCAGCAGCCAAGCTGGGGGGCAGGATACGCAGTATTTT	CASSQAGGQDTQYF
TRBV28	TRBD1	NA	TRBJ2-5	TGTGCCAGCAGTCCAAGGGGACAGGGGCTAGAGACCCAGTACTTC	CASSPRGQGLETQYF
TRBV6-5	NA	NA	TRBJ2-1	TGTGCCAGCAGTCCTACAGGGTTTGAGCAGTTCTTC	CASSPTGFEQFF
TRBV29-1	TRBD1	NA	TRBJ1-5	TGCAGCGCCCTCGGGACAGGGGGAAATCAGCCCCAGCATTTT	CSALGTGGNQPQHF
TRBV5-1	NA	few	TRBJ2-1	TGCGCCAGCAGCTTGGCCGGCTCGATAATGGGTGAGCAGTTCTTC	CASSLAGSIMGEQFF
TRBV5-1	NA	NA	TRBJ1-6	TGCGCCAGCAGCTTGTCTGGGCCCCGGGATTCACCCCTCCACTTT	CASSLSGPRDSPLHF
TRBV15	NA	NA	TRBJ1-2	TGTGCCACCAGCAGAGGGGGAGTTGGTGGCTACACCTTC	CATSRGGVGGYTF
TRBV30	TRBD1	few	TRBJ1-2	TGTGCCTGGACCTACGGGACAGAAAACGGCTACACCTTC	CAWTYGTENGYTF
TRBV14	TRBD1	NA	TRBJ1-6	TGTGCCAGCAGCCAAGATTTGGGGACAGTGAATTCACCCCTCCACTTT	CASSQDLGTVNSPLHF